Presented here are 17 T cell receptor beta chains from one specimen sequenced in a study of blood T cells in healthy people across ages. The second PCR ran roughly 6 to 12 cycles with a sample-barcoded 5' primer and J-beta primers. TCRdb independently ran MiXCR on the 5' RACE reads; one entry per CDR3 protein. The table has 1.5 million to 1.8 million distinct CDR3 sequences, about 42% seen once. Sequenced sample: blood. The receptor source for this set is a woman aged 18-29 years in good health.

The chain recombines TRBV6-5 with TRBJ2-3; 10 positions match TRBD2. J gave up 4 bases and V 2 bases, and 3 bases lay outside the gene matches. Germline V gene sequence: CDR1 MNHEY, CDR2 SVGAGI. The CDR3 has 15 residues. The CDR3 is CASSYGTSESDTQYF. Here the CDR3 DNA reads TGTGCCAGCAGTTACGGGACTAGCGAGTCAGATACGCAGTATTTT.

J is TRBJ2-1 and V is TRBV4-3; 7 nucleotides match TRBD2. CDR3 length: 22 residues. CDR1 and CDR2 from the germline V gene are LGHNA and YSLEER. V was pared by 0 bases and J by 2 bases, with 22 bases of the junction left unmatched. CDR3 in amino acids: CASSQDLGGKRASPLAYNEQFF. The CDR3 coding sequence is TGCGCCAGCAGCCAAGATCTGGGAGGGAAGCGGGCCTCACCCCTCGCCTACAATGAGCAGTTCTTC.

This clonotype has a count of ten or more. The V gene is TRBV20-1, the J gene TRBJ1-1; unclear D gene. V was pared by 7 bases and J by 1 base, with 7 bases between. The CDR3 spans 11 residues. Germline lookup yields CDR1 DFQATT and CDR2 SNEGSKA (reference sequence). CDR3 coding DNA: TGCAGTGTGGTCCAGAACACTGAAGCTTTCTTT. Translating it yields CSVVQNTEAFF.

This clonotype was recorded at least ten times. The junction departs from germline at one end; a sequencing error may be responsible. This rearrangement joins TRBV3-1 to TRBJ2-7; 7 positions agree with TRBD1. In germline, CDR1 is LGHDT, CDR2 YNNKEL (reference sequence). The CDR3 has 13 amino acids. The CDR3 sequence: CASSLQGVYEQYF. CDR3 coding DNA: TGCGCCAGCAGCTTGCAGGGGGTCTACGAGCAGTACTTC.

This clonotype occurred a few times. This chain uses TRBV12-3 or TRBV12-4 with TRBJ1-2, with D unclear. V gave up 1 base and J gave up 7 bases, with 10 bases separating them. CDR3 length: 13 amino acids. The CDR3 spells CASSLGIGLGYTF. The CDR3 DNA is TGTGCCAGCAGTTTAGGTATCGGACTTGGCTACACCTTC.

The rearrangement uses TRBV6-2 or TRBV6-3 and TRBJ1-4; TRBD1 matches at 7 bases. This CDR3 contains 15 residues. V was clipped by 5 bases and J by 3 bases; unmatched bases: 6. CDR1 MNHEY and CDR2 SVGEGT come from the germline V gene. CDR3 DNA sequence: TGTGCCAGCAGTACAACAGGGGCCGCTAATGAAAAACTGTTTTTT. This encodes CASSTTGAANEKLFF.

This clonotype has more than one count but fewer than ten. The CDR3 nucleotides read TGCGCCAGCAGCCAAGATCAAGGGTTCACTAATGAAAAACTGTTTTTT. Protein: CASSQDQGFTNEKLFF. The chain recombines TRBV4-1 with TRBJ1-4; D gene unclear. V dropped 0 bases and J dropped 2 bases, with 10 bases sitting between them. CDR1 MGHRA and CDR2 YSYEKL come from the germline V gene. The CDR3 contains 16 residues.

V and J are TRBV20-1 and TRBJ1-6, with D possibly TRBD1 on 5 matching bases. V was shortened by 3 bases and J by 5 bases, with 11 bases between the two germline ends. There are 14 residues in the CDR3. The germline CDR1 and CDR2 sequences are DFQATT and SNEGSKA (reference sequence). CDR3 in amino acids: CSARPGTHNSPLHF. Written as DNA, the CDR3 is TGCAGTGCTAGGCCAGGGACCCATAATTCACCCCTCCACTTT.

This clonotype has only a few counts. The chain combines TRBV15 with TRBJ2-3; a weak D match, TRBD2 (6 bases). V lost 4 bases to trimming and J lost 0 bases, with 14 bases between them. From germline, CDR1 is LNHNV and CDR2 YYDKDF (reference sequence). This CDR3 contains 16 residues. The CDR3 DNA is TGTGCCACCAGCACGGGAGCGGAGAGTAGCACAGATACGCAGTATTTT. This codes for CATSTGAESSTDTQYF.

The chain joins TRBV21-1 to TRBJ2-5. TRBV21-1 is tagged as a pseudogene. This CDR3 region has 16 residues. CDR3 coding DNA: TGTGCCAGCAGCAAAGCGCGCGGCAGTACCTACAATGAGCAGTACTTC. This encodes CASSKARGSTYNEQYF.

This clonotype has a handful of counts. The chain is built from TRBV29-1 and TRBJ2-7; 8 bases align to TRBD2. In germline, CDR1 is SQVTM, CDR2 ANQGSEA. Germline trimming cut 4 bases from V and 5 bases from J; bases unmatched to any gene: 4. CDR3 length equals 12 residues. CDR3 in amino acids: CSVGSGTNEQYF. In nucleotides, the CDR3 is TGCAGCGTTGGTAGCGGGACCAACGAGCAGTACTTC.

This clonotype has just a few counts. The chain has TRBV28 and TRBJ1-2, with TRBD1 identical over 7 bases. The J segment lost 1 base and the V segment lost 11 bases, leaving 4 bases of the junction unmatched. The CDR3 contains 12 residues. Germline V lookup: CDR1 MDHEN, CDR2 SYDVKM. The CDR3 nucleotides are TGTGCCGGACAGGCTAGTAACTATGGCTACACCTTC. It codes for CAGQASNYGYTF.

This chain joins TRBV6-1 and TRBJ2-7; 8 bases match TRBD1. This CDR3 has 16 residues. Unmatched junction bases numbered 13, after V lost 4 bases and J lost 5 bases. Germline values: CDR1 MNHNS, CDR2 SASEGT. This chain's CDR3 is CASSGWSGQEFHEQYF. The DNA of the CDR3 is TGTGCCAGCAGTGGATGGTCGGGACAGGAGTTTCACGAGCAGTACTTC.

This clonotype was found a few times. V is TRBV20-1 and J is TRBJ1-2; a possible D gene is TRBD1 (5 bases). This CDR3 is built from 13 residues. The germline CDR1 and CDR2 sequences are DFQATT and SNEGSKA (reference sequence). The V and J ends lost 7 bases and 2 bases respectively, with 14 bases between them. CDR3 DNA: TGCAGTGTCACCCGGGGGATCAACTATGGCTACACCTTC. Amino acid sequence: CSVTRGINYGYTF.

V usage is TRBV5-1 and J usage is TRBJ2-2, with D tentatively TRBD2 (6 bases). Looked up from germline, CDR1 is SGHRS and CDR2 is YFSETQ. V shed 1 base and J shed 3 bases, with 16 bases lying between them. The CDR3 sequence is 17 residues long. CDR3 region: CASSLIGSGVDTGELFF. DNA for the CDR3: TGCGCCAGCAGCTTGATCGGGTCGGGAGTGGACACCGGGGAGCTGTTTTTT.

This clonotype was detected only a few times. This chain connects TRBV9 to TRBJ2-3; the D gene is possibly TRBD2 (6 bases). Germline V CDR1 and CDR2: SGDLS, YYNGEE. Between the trimmed V and J ends, which lost 3 bases and 0 bases, there was a span of 17 bases. This CDR3 contains 17 residues. The CDR3 protein is CASSGTGLQTSTDTQYF. Written as DNA, the CDR3 is TGTGCCAGCAGCGGTACGGGACTTCAAACCAGCACAGATACGCAGTATTTT.

This clonotype was counted only a few times. The rearrangement joins TRBV6-1 to TRBJ2-1; 16 nucleotides align to TRBD2. The CDR3 length is 18 residues. The J segment lost 3 bases and the V segment lost 6 bases, leaving 8 bases of the junction unmatched. CDR1 is MNHNS and CDR2 is SASEGT in the germline V gene. The CDR3 DNA is TGTGCCAGCAGACCTGGGACTAGCGGGGGGGCCTTCTACAATGAGCAGTTCTTC. It is translated as CASRPGTSGGAFYNEQFF.